Included here is one TCR beta chain sequence, with context. Its antigen is currently unknown. Researchers prepared the TCRbeta library using unique molecular identifiers, the study reports. TCRdb called the PCR reads again in MiXCR, with one record for every CDR3 protein. The top ten clones hold under 30% of a sample with fewer than 500,000 distinct CDR3 sequences, approximately 41% of them seen once. This sample is drawn from a study of T-cell reconstitution after alpha-beta-depleted transplantation in children. Study-level results: Several hundred expanded graft clones reportedly were the source of alpha-beta T cells about two months after transplant. From newly produced T cells came most of the T-cell counts and diversity one year after transplant. After transplant, high TCRbeta diversity at day 60 in some patients arose from surviving recipient T cells and thymic progenitors.

Trimming cost V 5 bases and J 7 bases; bases outside gene matches: 5. The CDR3 sequence is 13 residues long. The germline V gene encodes CDR1 DFQATT and CDR2 SNEGSKA (reference sequence). Specimen: PBMCs, collected before TCRalphabeta/CD19-depleted stem cell transplant. The gene calls are TRBV20-1 and TRBJ2-1; 10 nucleotides agree with TRBD2. The origin of this receptor is a girl aged 2 to 10 with aplastic anemia, due to receive a stem cell transplant. For the CDR3, the DNA is TGCAGTGCTGTCCTAGCGGGAGTGAATGAGCAGTTCTTC. The encoded protein is CSAVLAGVNEQFF.